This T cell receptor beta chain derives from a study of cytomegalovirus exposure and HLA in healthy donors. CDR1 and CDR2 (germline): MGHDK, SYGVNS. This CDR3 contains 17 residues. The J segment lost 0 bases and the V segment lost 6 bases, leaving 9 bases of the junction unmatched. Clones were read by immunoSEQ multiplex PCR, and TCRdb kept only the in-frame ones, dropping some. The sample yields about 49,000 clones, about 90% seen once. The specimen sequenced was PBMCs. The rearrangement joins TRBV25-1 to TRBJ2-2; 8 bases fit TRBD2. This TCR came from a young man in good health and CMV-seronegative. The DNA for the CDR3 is TGTGCCAGCAGACCGGGAGGGGCAGGGCCGAACACCGGGGAGCTGTTTTTT. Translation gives CASRPGGAGPNTGELFF.